These 4 T cell receptor beta chains were all obtained from the same sample, sequenced in a study of metastatic and nonmetastatic thyroid tumors. TCRdb re-called the PCR reads through MiXCR. The repertoire consists of roughly 72,000 clones, with roughly a sixth occurring once and the leading ten covering more than 10%. Before thyroid surgery, none of the patients had received any treatment. The sequencing sample was made of blood. These receptor sequences come from a female donor with papillary thyroid cancer or a benign thyroid nodule (not recorded which). Some clones in this sample may be carry-over from other donors' samples.

Ten or more counts support this clone. The V and J genes are TRBV2 and TRBJ2-7, with D possibly TRBD1 on 6 matching bases. CDR1 SNHLY and CDR2 FYNNEI come from the germline V gene. Trimming removed 6 bases at V and 3 bases at J, with 6 bases between. The CDR3 sequence is 11 residues long. This chain's CDR3 is CASRGHYEQYF. DNA of the CDR3: TGTGCCAGCAGGGGACACTACGAGCAGTACTTC.

This clone was recorded many times. The rearrangement joins TRBV15 to TRBJ2-7; D not certain. This CDR3 comprises 14 residues. Trimming pared 0 bases from V and 6 bases from J, leaving 12 bases between. Germline CDR1 reads LNHNV; CDR2 reads YYDKDF (reference sequence). Here the CDR3 reads CATSRDRVTGEQYF. The CDR3 region has the DNA TGTGCCACCAGCAGAGATCGGGTGACCGGCGAGCAGTACTTC.

This clone was observed many times. The chain uses TRBV6-1 and TRBJ2-1, with TRBD2 identical over 13 bases. The germline V gene encodes CDR1 MNHNS and CDR2 SASEGT. The V segment lost 4 bases and the J segment 4 bases; nucleotides outside the gene matches: 7. The CDR3 is made up of 17 amino acids. CDR3: CASSGGTSGDVYNEQFF. The CDR3 DNA reads TGTGCCAGCAGTGGGGGGACTAGCGGGGACGTATACAATGAGCAGTTCTTC.

This clone was recorded at least ten times. The chain uses TRBV6-4 and TRBJ2-3; D may correspond to TRBD1 or TRBD2 (5 bases each). There are 15 residues in the CDR3. Germline-derived CDR1 and CDR2 are MRHNA and SNTAGT. The germline V and J ends were trimmed by 2 bases and 3 bases, with 12 bases remaining between them. The CDR3 loop is CASSDEGRATDTQYF. For the CDR3, the DNA is TGTGCCAGCAGTGACGAGGGCAGGGCAACAGATACGCAGTATTTT.